This entry lists 7 T cell receptor beta chains sequenced from one sample in a study of Ad26.COV2.S vaccination and SARS-CoV-2 variants. The treatment was: over 15 received Ad26.COV2.S at low or high dose, single or two shots; five or six received placebo; per-sample allocation not given. Collection of the samples took place on day 63 after the first injection of vaccine or placebo. Measured with immunoSEQ multiplex PCR; TCRdb has only the in-frame clones, and not every one. This sample has approximately 410,000 clones, with 92% found just once. This specimen was peripheral blood, taken in a trial of Ad26.COV2.S vaccine versus placebo. All receptors derive from a person between 18 and 65 years old who received the Ad26.COV2.S COVID-19 vaccine or a placebo.

The chain has TRBV24-1 and TRBJ2-1; D perhaps matches TRBD1 (5 bases). From germline, CDR1 is KGHDR and CDR2 SFDVKD. Trimming removed 2 bases from V and 14 bases from J, with 12 bases in between. This CDR3 region has 12 residues. The CDR3 loop reads CATSDSGRVKFF. The CDR3 coding sequence is TGTGCCACCAGTGATTCGGGCAGGGTGAAGTTCTTC.

V gene TRBV2 combines with J gene TRBJ1-5, with 7 bases lining up with TRBD1. The CDR3 spans 18 residues. Trimming at V came to 4 bases and at J to 8 bases, leaving 20 bases not matched to a gene. CDR1 is SNHLY, CDR2 FYNNEI, per germline. The CDR3 sequence: CASSGEQRGTESGEPQHF. CDR3 DNA: TGTGCCAGCAGTGGAGAACAAAGGGGGACAGAGAGTGGTGAGCCCCAGCATTTT.

This chain links TRBV19 with TRBJ1-4; no clear D gene. This CDR3 region has 12 residues. CDR1 and CDR2 from the germline V gene are LNHDA and SQIVND (reference sequence). V dropped 9 bases and J dropped 4 bases, with 9 bases sitting between them. The chain's CDR3 is CASKGDNEKLFF. CDR3 in DNA: TGTGCCAGCAAAGGTGATAATGAAAAACTGTTTTTT.

The gene calls are TRBV5-1 and TRBJ1-5, with a tentative D call TRBD1 (5 bases). Germline CDR1 is SGHRS and CDR2 is YFSETQ. CDR3 length: 17 residues. Trimming stripped 0 bases from V and 2 bases from J, with 15 bases between. CDR3 amino acids: CASSLGFVGGGNQPQHF. The CDR3 DNA reads TGCGCCAGCAGCTTGGGTTTTGTCGGAGGGGGCAATCAGCCCCAGCATTTT.

V usage is TRBV4-3 and J usage is TRBJ2-3; 15 positions agree with TRBD2. The germline CDR1 and CDR2 sequences are LGHNA and YSLEER. The CDR3 loop spans 19 amino acids. The ends lost 3 bases at V and 0 bases at J; junction bases unmatched: 7. In DNA form, the CDR3 reads TGCGCCAGCAGCCAGCTCTGGACTAGCGGGGGGGCGAGCACAGATACGCAGTATTTT. It translates to CASSQLWTSGGASTDTQYF.

The V and J genes are TRBV27 and TRBJ2-7; tentatively, D is TRBD1 or TRBD2 (7 bases each). The germline V gene encodes CDR1 MNHEY and CDR2 SMNVEV (reference sequence). Trimming cost V 6 bases and J 5 bases, with 20 bases left between them. The CDR3 length is 15 residues. The CDR3 nucleotides are TGTGCCAGCAGGTACGGGGGGCAGGGGGGTAACGAGCAGTACTTC. Its protein is CASRYGGQGGNEQYF.

The chain has TRBV12-3 or TRBV12-4 and TRBJ2-1; D gene unclear. Trimming took off 2 bases at V and 5 bases at J, with 7 bases between the two ends. This CDR3 contains 13 residues. CDR3 in amino acids: CASSLFANNEQFF. The DNA for the CDR3 is TGTGCCAGCAGTTTATTCGCGAACAATGAGCAGTTCTTC.